The 15 T cell receptor beta chains reported below all come from one sample, sequenced in a study of T cells in Graves' hyperthyroidism and ophthalmopathy (dated by TCRdb to about 2019). Libraries were prepared through multiplex PCR. For sequencing, an Illumina HiSeq 2000 was employed. The TCR beta CDR3 regions were amplified from RNA transcripts. For the first round of RT-PCR on the TCR CDR3, the HTBI primer set was used together with the Qiagen OneStep RT-PCR kit. TCRdb reprocessing: public reads trimmed at Q25 with fastp, clones called with MiXCR, in-frame beta chains kept. All rows with the same CDR3 protein become a single entry with the most common DNA and genes. The sample yields hundreds of thousands of distinct CDR3 sequences; over 15% were counted once. The ten largest make up 15% to 20% of the sample. The source material was blood. Receptors originate from a woman aged 18-30 years with Graves' hyperthyroidism.

This chain joins TRBV7-8 and TRBJ2-7, with 11 bases that match TRBD2. V was clipped by 1 base and J by 3 bases; unmatched bases: 8. Germline V lookup: CDR1 SGHVS, CDR2 FQNEAQ. CDR3 size: 17 residues. The CDR3: CASSLVGSGRARYEQYF. In DNA, the CDR3 is TGTGCCAGCAGCTTAGTAGGTAGCGGGAGGGCCCGCTACGAGCAGTACTTC.

This clonotype was found many times. This chain joins TRBV6-1 and TRBJ1-5, with a weak D call TRBD1 (5 bases). Germline-derived CDR1 and CDR2 are MNHNS and SASEGT. The CDR3 covers 15 residues. V shed 3 bases and J shed 8 bases, with 17 bases lying between them. The CDR3 protein is CASSDFTIGGKPQHF. CDR3 nucleotide sequence: TGTGCCAGCAGTGACTTCACGATCGGGGGTAAGCCCCAGCATTTT.

This clonotype has a handful of counts. This rearrangement joins TRBV7-9 to TRBJ2-7, with a possible D match to TRBD1 (6 bases). Germline CDR1 is SEHNR and CDR2 is FQNEAQ (reference sequence). The length of the CDR3 is 13 residues. V lost 5 bases and J 3 bases, leaving 11 bases between the germline ends. CDR3 nucleotide sequence: TGTGCCAGCAGCCGTATAGGGGGCTACGAGCAGTACTTC. This encodes CASSRIGGYEQYF.

This clonotype showed up just a few times. The rearrangement uses TRBV12-3 or TRBV12-4 and TRBJ2-1; possibly TRBD2 for D (6 bases). Between the trimmed V and J ends, which lost 3 bases and 1 base, there was a span of 10 bases. The CDR3 covers 15 residues. The CDR3 nucleotides are TGTGCCAGCAGTTTTAACGGGGGTTCCTACAATGAGCAGTTCTTC. Protein sequence: CASSFNGGSYNEQFF.

This clonotype turned up a few times. The chain couples TRBV7-9 to TRBJ2-5, with a tentative D call TRBD1 (5 bases). The CDR3 consists of 17 residues. Germline V gene sequence: CDR1 SEHNR, CDR2 FQNEAQ (reference sequence). V was trimmed by 2 bases and J by 2 bases, leaving 18 bases between them. The CDR3 region is CASSLTRFGARQETQYF. CDR3 nucleotide sequence: TGTGCCAGCAGCTTAACGAGGTTTGGGGCTAGACAAGAGACCCAGTACTTC.

This chain links TRBV7-9 with TRBJ2-1; 8 bases fit TRBD2. Germline loops: CDR1 SEHNR, CDR2 FQNEAQ (reference sequence). With 2 bases clipped from V and 1 base from J, the junction kept 7 bases outside the gene matches. This CDR3 spans 17 amino acids. CDR3 region: CASSLPTSGRSYNEQFF. CDR3 DNA: TGTGCCAGCAGCTTACCCACTAGCGGAAGATCCTACAATGAGCAGTTCTTC.

The genes are TRBV24-1 and TRBJ2-2; 13 bases line up with TRBD2. Trimming removed 4 bases from V and 6 bases from J; junction bases left unmatched: 7. Germline-derived CDR1 and CDR2 are KGHDR and SFDVKD. CDR3 size: 17 residues. CDR3 residues: CATSDPAGLAGPGELFF. CDR3 bases: TGTGCCACCAGTGACCCGGCGGGACTAGCGGGGCCCGGGGAGCTGTTTTTT.

The rearrangement uses TRBV15 and TRBJ1-4; D is possibly TRBD1 (6 bases). Per the germline V gene, CDR1 is LNHNV and CDR2 is YYDKDF (reference sequence). Trimming took off 0 bases at V and 4 bases at J, with 12 bases between the two ends. There are 16 residues in the CDR3. CDR3 sequence reads: CATSRERTGLNEKLFF. The CDR3 region has the DNA TGTGCCACCAGCAGAGAACGTACAGGGCTTAATGAAAAACTGTTTTTT.

This clonotype came up many times. The V and J genes are TRBV12-3 or TRBV12-4 and TRBJ1-2, with 7 bases aligning to TRBD1. This CDR3 spans 15 amino acids. V was clipped by 6 bases and J by 6 bases; unmatched bases: 13. CDR3 loop: CASSMGQPFKDGYTF. The CDR3 nucleotides read TGTGCCAGCAGCATGGGACAGCCTTTTAAGGATGGCTACACCTTC.

This clonotype was recorded many times. The gene calls are TRBV30 and TRBJ2-1, with 8 bases that match TRBD2. The CDR3 runs to 13 residues. Losses at the gene ends were 7 bases for V and 6 bases for J; bases not matched to a gene: 8. Germline assignment: CDR1 GTSNPN and CDR2 SVGIG (reference sequence). CDR3 sequence (DNA): TGTGCCTCTCCCGGGACTAGAAGCAATGAGCAGTTCTTC. Its protein is CASPGTRSNEQFF.

This clonotype was picked up a small number of times. V usage is TRBV6-2 or TRBV6-3 and J usage is TRBJ1-1; no firm D call. Trimming removed 2 bases at V and 1 base at J, with 8 bases between. Germline V lookup: CDR1 MNHEY, CDR2 SVGEGT. The CDR3 has 14 residues. CDR3 nucleotides: TGTGCCAGCAGTTACGGGCAGCCGAACACTGAAGCTTTCTTT. It yields the protein CASSYGQPNTEAFF.

This clonotype was seen ten or more times. The chain couples TRBV9 to TRBJ1-3, with D unclear. Germline CDR1 is SGDLS and CDR2 is YYNGEE. The germline V and J ends were trimmed by 0 bases and 3 bases, with 4 bases remaining between them. This CDR3 is built from 13 residues. Written as DNA, the CDR3 is TGTGCCAGCAGCGTAGGAATTGGAAACACCATATATTTT. Translated, it gives CASSVGIGNTIYF.

This clonotype was observed a handful of times. This chain connects TRBV6-1 to TRBJ1-1; 7 nucleotides match TRBD1. CDR3 length equals 15 residues. V lost 5 bases to trimming and J lost 1 base; unmatched junction nucleotides: 7. Germline-derived CDR1 and CDR2 are MNHNS and SASEGT. The CDR3 DNA reads TGTGCCAGCAGTTACGGTCGGGACAGGAACACTGAAGCTTTCTTT. Translating gives CASSYGRDRNTEAFF.

This clonotype was recorded at least ten times. The chain links TRBV3-1 to TRBJ2-3; tentatively, D is TRBD2 (6 bases). V was shortened by 4 bases and J by 0 bases, with 11 bases between the two germline ends. In germline, CDR1 is LGHDT, CDR2 YNNKEL (reference sequence). The CDR3 has 15 amino acids. CDR3 bases: TGTGCCAGCAGCCCCTGGGGGAGGAGCACAGATACGCAGTATTTT. Its translation is CASSPWGRSTDTQYF.

This chain links TRBV19 with TRBJ1-5; 7 bases are shared with TRBD1. Trimming removed 3 bases from V and 7 bases from J; junction bases left unmatched: 9. The CDR3 has 15 amino acids. CDR1 is LNHDA and CDR2 is SQIVND in the germline V gene (reference sequence). CDR3 coding DNA: TGTGCCAGTAGTATCGGGACAGCTAAGGAACAGCCCCAGCATTTT. It yields the protein CASSIGTAKEQPQHF.